A selection of T cell receptor beta chains follows, all from one sample in a study of memory CD4+ T cells and cytomegalovirus serostatus. Repertoires were generated with immunoSEQ multiplex PCR, while TCRdb's copy carries only in-frame clones and drops some. In the table there are tens of thousands of clones, approximately 80% of which are singletons. Sequencing was carried out using memory CD4+ T cells from blood. The origin of the receptors is an adult in good health and CMV-seropositive. CDR3s include the opening cysteine and the closing phenylalanine or tryptophan. A D gene is named only where the DNA matches it firmly. Some rows mark clone size as missing; the rest say once, few, many or name a class of expanded clone.

.	TRBV27	.	TRBJ1-2	CASSRDPFNYGYTF	TGTGCCAGCAGTCGGGACCCTTTTAACTATGGCTACACCTTC
TRBD2	TRBV10-3	.	TRBJ2-6	CAISVRLAGGQPPGANVLTF	TGTGCCATCAGTGTAAGGCTAGCGGGAGGACAGCCCCCTGGGGCCAACGTCCTGACTTTC
.	TRBV6-5	.	TRBJ2-7	CASRHQNYEQYF	TGTGCCAGCAGACATCAGAACTACGAGCAGTACTTC
.	TRBV2	.	TRBJ2-5	CASTSSPRGTQYF	TGTGCCAGCACTTCTAGCCCCCGCGGGACCCAGTACTTC
.	TRBV7-2	.	TRBJ2-4	CASSPGGGAGDIQYF	TGTGCCAGCAGCCCTGGAGGGGGGGCCGGGGACATTCAGTACTTC
.	TRBV29-1	.	TRBJ2-3	CSGQTSTDTQYF	TGCAGCGGCCAGACTAGCACAGATACGCAGTATTTT
.	TRBV2	many	TRBJ1-1	CASSVAHTEAFF	TGTGCCAGCAGCGTTGCCCACACTGAAGCTTTCTTT
.	TRBV27	few	TRBJ1-3	CASSLSDSGNTIYF	TGTGCCAGCAGTTTATCAGACTCTGGAAACACCATATATTTT
.	TRBV5-1	.	TRBJ1-6	CASSLEAYNSPLHF	TGCGCCAGCAGCTTGGAAGCTTATAATTCACCCCTCCACTTT
TRBD2	TRBV19	.	TRBJ2-3	CASSITASGGPDVTQYF	TGTGCCAGTAGTATAACGGCTAGCGGAGGCCCAGATGTTACGCAGTATTTT
.	TRBV30	once	TRBJ1-1	CAWSGTGNTEAFF	TGTGCCTGGAGTGGGACTGGGAACACTGAAGCTTTCTTT
.	TRBV5-1	.	TRBJ2-1	CASSSGVDSYNEQFF	TGCGCCAGCAGCTCGGGGGTAGACTCCTACAATGAGCAGTTCTTC
.	TRBV7-6	.	TRBJ2-2	CASSPGQGGNGELFF	TGTGCCAGCAGCCCCGGGCAGGGGGGGAACGGGGAGCTGTTTTTT
.	TRBV11-2	.	TRBJ2-7	CASSLVPDSYEQYF	TGTGCCAGCAGCTTAGTTCCAGACTCCTACGAGCAGTACTTC